This T cell receptor beta chain originates from a study of metastatic and nonmetastatic thyroid tumors. Overall study context: Repertoires were compared across blood and tumor or nodule tissue from malignant and benign thyroid patients.

How the authors handled the data: A classifier for distant metastasis in papillary thyroid cancer was constructed using CDR3 differences observed across clinicopathological groups. TCRdb recomputed clones from the PCR reads via MiXCR. The V and J calls here are based on TCRdb, not the publication. The repertoire has approximately 90,000 clones, approximately 9% of them found once; the top ten carry 8.8%. CDR3 length: 14 residues. Germline V gives CDR1 SQVTM, CDR2 ANQGSEA. With 7 bases clipped from V and 3 bases from J, the junction kept 7 bases outside the gene matches. Broader study findings: In both blood and tumor samples, TCR beta diversity was reported significantly higher for malignant than benign nodules.

In its sample, this clone was seen many times. Antigen unknown. Until they underwent thyroid surgery, no patient had received any treatment. The chain has TRBV29-1 and TRBJ2-1; 9 bases align to TRBD2. The specimen sequenced was blood. The receptor's source is a female donor with papillary thyroid cancer or a benign thyroid nodule (not recorded which). Some clones in this sample may be carry-over from other donors' samples. This CDR3 is CSAPAGGHYNEQFF. CDR3 DNA: TGCAGCGCTCCAGCGGGGGGACACTACAATGAGCAGTTCTTC.